This TCR beta chain was profiled in a study of cytomegalovirus exposure and HLA in healthy donors. PCR employed 60 Vbeta and 13 Jbeta primers. Sequencing used immunoSEQ multiplex PCR; TCRdb keeps in-frame clones, though not all of them. The sample includes around 140,000 clones. The CDR3 is 14 residues long. CDR1 is SQVTM, CDR2 ANQGSEA, per germline. V trimming: 3 bases; J trimming: 1 base; junction bases outside the gene matches: 4. Study-wide points: Sequence variants that were highly shared formed a cluster that was likely a sequencing artifact.

About this clone: As yet, its antigen is unknown.

The chain carries TRBV29-1 and TRBJ1-1, with 8 bases fitting TRBD1. Sequencing used PBMCs. This TCR derives from a woman in her 40s in good health and CMV-seronegative. CDR3 sequence: CSVDRTGWNTEAFF. The DNA for the CDR3 is TGCAGCGTTGATCGGACAGGGTGGAACACTGAAGCTTTCTTT.